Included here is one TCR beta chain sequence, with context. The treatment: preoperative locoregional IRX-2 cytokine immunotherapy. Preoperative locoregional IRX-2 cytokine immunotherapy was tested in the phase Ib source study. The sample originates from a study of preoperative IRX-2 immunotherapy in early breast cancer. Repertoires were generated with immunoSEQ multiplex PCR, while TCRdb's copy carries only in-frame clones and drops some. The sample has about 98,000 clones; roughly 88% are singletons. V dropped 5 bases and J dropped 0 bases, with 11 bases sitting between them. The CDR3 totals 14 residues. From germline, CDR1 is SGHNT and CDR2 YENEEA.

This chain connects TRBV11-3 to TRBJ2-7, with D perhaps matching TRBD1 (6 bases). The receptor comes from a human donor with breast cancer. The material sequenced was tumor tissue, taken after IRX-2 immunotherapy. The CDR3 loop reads CASSRMDSSYEQYF. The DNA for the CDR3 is TGTGCCAGCAGCCGAATGGACAGCTCCTACGAGCAGTACTTC.